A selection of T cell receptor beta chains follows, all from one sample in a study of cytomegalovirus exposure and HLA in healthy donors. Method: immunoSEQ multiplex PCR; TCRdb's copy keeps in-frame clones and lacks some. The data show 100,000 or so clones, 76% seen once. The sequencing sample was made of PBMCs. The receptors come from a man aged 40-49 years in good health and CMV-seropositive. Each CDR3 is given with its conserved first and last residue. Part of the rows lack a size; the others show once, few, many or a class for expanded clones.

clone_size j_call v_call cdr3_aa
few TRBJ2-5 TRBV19 CARETGGGEQYF
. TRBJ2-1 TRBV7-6 CASKPGQGGEQFF
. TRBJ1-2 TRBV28 CASSPPQEVYGYTF
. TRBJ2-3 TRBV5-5 CASSLASTGPYQISTDTQYF
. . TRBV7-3 CASSLTSGYEQYF
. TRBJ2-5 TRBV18 CASSPSEKGAQYF
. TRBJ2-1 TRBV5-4 CASSLPSRQGDEQFF
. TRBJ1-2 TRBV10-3 CAISEVGANYGYTF
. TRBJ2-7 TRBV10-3 CAISARQGLFNEQYF
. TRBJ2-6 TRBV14 CASSHLTGQGTGANVLTF
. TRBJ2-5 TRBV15 CATSNTGLGGEQYF
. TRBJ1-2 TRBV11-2 CASSSRDASYGYTF
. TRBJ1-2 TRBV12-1 CASSIDREVCYDYTF